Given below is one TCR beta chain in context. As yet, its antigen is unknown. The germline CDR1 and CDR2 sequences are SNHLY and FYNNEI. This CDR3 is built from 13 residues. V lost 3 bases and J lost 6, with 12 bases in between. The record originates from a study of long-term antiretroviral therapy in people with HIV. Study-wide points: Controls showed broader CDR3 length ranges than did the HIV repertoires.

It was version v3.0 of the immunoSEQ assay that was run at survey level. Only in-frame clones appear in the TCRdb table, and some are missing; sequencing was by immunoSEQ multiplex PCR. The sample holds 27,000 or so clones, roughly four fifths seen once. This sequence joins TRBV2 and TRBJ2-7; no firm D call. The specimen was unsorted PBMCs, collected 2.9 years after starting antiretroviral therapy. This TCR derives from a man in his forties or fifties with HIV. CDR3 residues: CASSEYRWAEQYF. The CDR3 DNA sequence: TGTGCCAGCAGTGAGTACAGATGGGCCGAGCAGTACTTC.